In this sample, the clone carrying this T cell receptor beta chain turned up many times. Amplification targeted the TCR beta CDR3 regions, with RNA transcripts as the source material. HTBI-primed RT-PCR formed the first round, and a multiplex PCR formed the second. Each CDR3 protein gets one entry after TCRdb re-called the multiplex PCR reads with MiXCR. The sample contains over a million distinct CDR3 sequences, 35% to 40% of which appear only once. The data were obtained in a study of Graves' ophthalmopathy and Graves' hyperthyroidism. The germline gives CDR1 DFQATT, CDR2 SNEGSKA (reference sequence). This CDR3 is built from 12 residues. Trimming removed 0 bases at V and 6 bases at J, with 8 bases between.

The chain links TRBV20-1 to TRBJ1-2; D is unresolved. This receptor was identified in an adult man with Graves' hyperthyroidism. The sequenced material came from peripheral blood or thyroid tissue (not recorded which). This CDR3 is CSARDPTHGYTF. CDR3 coding DNA: TGCAGTGCTAGAGATCCCACTCATGGCTACACCTTC.